This is a list of T cell receptor beta chains from one sample in a study of T cell changes during pregnancy in multiple sclerosis. Sequencing was performed with immunoSEQ multiplex PCR; in TCRdb, only in-frame clones are kept and a portion is missing. Of about 32,000 clones detected, roughly 89% appear once; the ten largest clones hold around 5.1%. The sample here was CD8+ T cells from peripheral blood mononuclear cells, taken in the first trimester of pregnancy. The receptors come from a female donor with multiple sclerosis, enrolled in a pregnancy study. The CDR3 runs from the conserved cysteine through the conserved F or W. The order of the fields is clone size, J gene, V gene, D gene, CDR3 protein, CDR3 DNA. The D gene is left open where the match is weak. Rows give clone size only sometimes, using once, few, many, or a class for an expanded clone.

clone_size: once; j_call: TRBJ2-3; v_call: TRBV7-9; d_call: .; cdr3_aa: CASSPTGTGTDTQYF; cdr3_nt: TGTGCCAGCAGCCCGACAGGAACCGGCACAGATACGCAGTATTTT
clone_size: .; j_call: TRBJ2-3; v_call: TRBV10-3; d_call: TRBD1; cdr3_aa: CAISESVDRGPRDTQYF; cdr3_nt: TGTGCCATCAGTGAGTCGGTCGACAGGGGGCCTCGGGATACGCAGTATTTT
clone_size: .; j_call: TRBJ2-5; v_call: TRBV2; d_call: TRBD2; cdr3_aa: CASSTSEPLAGVETQYF; cdr3_nt: TGTGCCAGCAGCACCTCGGAGCCTCTAGCGGGAGTGGAGACCCAGTACTTC
clone_size: .; j_call: TRBJ1-4; v_call: TRBV14; d_call: TRBD1; cdr3_aa: CASSQYRGGTNEKLFF; cdr3_nt: TGTGCCAGCAGCCAATACAGGGGCGGAACAAATGAAAAACTGTTTTTT
clone_size: .; j_call: TRBJ2-7; v_call: TRBV5-1; d_call: TRBD2; cdr3_aa: CASSTPLAGDPYEQYF; cdr3_nt: TGCGCCAGCAGCACCCCGCTAGCGGGAGACCCCTACGAGCAGTACTTC
clone_size: .; j_call: TRBJ1-1; v_call: TRBV6-5; d_call: TRBD1; cdr3_aa: CASSYQTGLGTEAFF; cdr3_nt: TGTGCCAGCAGTTATCAGACAGGGCTTGGCACTGAAGCTTTCTTT
clone_size: .; j_call: TRBJ2-3; v_call: TRBV14; d_call: .; cdr3_aa: CASSQEKLAENTDTQYF; cdr3_nt: TGTGCCAGCAGCCAAGAAAAGTTGGCAGAAAACACAGATACGCAGTATTTT
clone_size: .; j_call: TRBJ2-1; v_call: TRBV11-3; d_call: TRBD2; cdr3_aa: CASSSGTSGTFPYNEQFF; cdr3_nt: TGTGCCAGCAGCTCCGGGACTAGCGGGACCTTCCCCTACAATGAGCAGTTCTTC
clone_size: .; j_call: TRBJ2-7; v_call: TRBV6-5; d_call: .; cdr3_aa: CASSNLVDSYEQYF; cdr3_nt: TGTGCCAGCAGTAACCTTGTAGACTCCTACGAGCAGTACTTC
clone_size: .; j_call: TRBJ2-2; v_call: TRBV6-1; d_call: TRBD2; cdr3_aa: CASSEETGGSGELFF; cdr3_nt: TGTGCCAGCAGTGAAGAGACGGGAGGGTCCGGGGAGCTGTTTTTT
clone_size: once; j_call: TRBJ2-1; v_call: TRBV10-3; d_call: TRBD1; cdr3_aa: CAISGEDRGPNEQFF; cdr3_nt: TGTGCCATCAGTGGTGAGGACAGGGGGCCTAATGAGCAGTTCTTC
clone_size: .; j_call: TRBJ1-2; v_call: TRBV7-9; d_call: .; cdr3_aa: CASSLESLGDGYTF; cdr3_nt: TGTGCCAGCAGCTTAGAGAGCTTGGGAGATGGCTACACCTTC
clone_size: few; j_call: TRBJ1-1; v_call: TRBV19; d_call: TRBD1; cdr3_aa: CASKGRDRRDTEAFF; cdr3_nt: TGTGCCAGTAAAGGCCGGGACAGAAGAGATACTGAAGCTTTCTTT
clone_size: .; j_call: TRBJ2-7; v_call: TRBV4-1; d_call: TRBD2; cdr3_aa: CASSQERAGVSYEQYF; cdr3_nt: TGCGCCAGCAGCCAAGAAAGGGCGGGAGTGTCTTACGAGCAGTACTTC
clone_size: .; j_call: TRBJ2-2; v_call: TRBV4-1; d_call: TRBD2; cdr3_aa: CASSHTSGSESGELFF; cdr3_nt: TGCGCCAGCAGCCATACTAGCGGGAGCGAATCCGGGGAGCTGTTTTTT
clone_size: .; j_call: TRBJ2-1; v_call: TRBV5-8; d_call: TRBD1; cdr3_aa: CASSPDRSSYNEQFF; cdr3_nt: TGTGCCAGCAGTCCGGACAGGAGCTCCTACAATGAGCAGTTCTTC
clone_size: .; j_call: TRBJ2-7; v_call: TRBV7-2; d_call: .; cdr3_aa: CASSPVYWESSYEQYF; cdr3_nt: TGTGCCAGCAGCCCCGTCTATTGGGAGAGCTCCTACGAGCAGTACTTC
clone_size: .; j_call: TRBJ2-3; v_call: TRBV10-2; d_call: TRBD2; cdr3_aa: CASSGKRTSGKTDTQYF; cdr3_nt: TGCGCCAGCAGTGGGAAACGGACTAGCGGGAAAACAGATACGCAGTATTTT
clone_size: .; j_call: TRBJ2-7; v_call: TRBV30; d_call: TRBD1; cdr3_aa: CAWSVRRDSTFTEQYF; cdr3_nt: TGTGCCTGGAGTGTACGTCGGGACAGCACTTTTACCGAGCAGTACTTC
clone_size: .; j_call: TRBJ2-2; v_call: TRBV4-2; d_call: .; cdr3_aa: CASSQPTSLAGELFF; cdr3_nt: TGTGCCAGCAGCCAGCCAACTAGTCTGGCCGGGGAGCTGTTTTTT
clone_size: few; j_call: TRBJ2-7; v_call: TRBV13; d_call: .; cdr3_aa: CASSHRVLGEQYF; cdr3_nt: TGTGCCAGCAGCCACAGGGTGCTTGGCGAGCAGTACTTC
clone_size: .; j_call: TRBJ2-3; v_call: TRBV6-4; d_call: TRBD2; cdr3_aa: CASSDSLAGGPDTQYF; cdr3_nt: TGTGCCAGCAGTGACTCACTAGCGGGAGGACCAGATACGCAGTATTTT
clone_size: .; j_call: TRBJ1-1; v_call: TRBV19; d_call: .; cdr3_aa: CASSIKPQVWIAFF; cdr3_nt: TGTGCCAGTAGTATCAAACCACAGGTTTGGATAGCTTTCTTT
clone_size: .; j_call: TRBJ2-7; v_call: TRBV5-6; d_call: TRBD2; cdr3_aa: CASSRGTSDFYEQYF; cdr3_nt: TGTGCCAGCAGCCGGGGGACTAGCGATTTTTACGAGCAGTACTTC
clone_size: .; j_call: TRBJ2-1; v_call: TRBV5-6; d_call: .; cdr3_aa: CASSPVGNEQFF; cdr3_nt: TGTGCCAGCAGCCCGGTTGGCAATGAGCAGTTCTTC
clone_size: .; j_call: TRBJ2-7; v_call: TRBV4-3; d_call: .; cdr3_aa: CASSQGMGGIEQYF; cdr3_nt: TGCGCCAGCAGCCAAGGGATGGGGGGAATCGAGCAGTACTTC
clone_size: .; j_call: TRBJ1-1; v_call: TRBV9; d_call: TRBD1; cdr3_aa: CASSLTGGGNTEAFF; cdr3_nt: TGTGCCAGCAGCTTAACAGGGGGCGGGAACACTGAAGCTTTCTTT
clone_size: .; j_call: TRBJ1-2; v_call: TRBV6-1; d_call: TRBD1; cdr3_aa: CASSEGGQSYGYTF; cdr3_nt: TGTGCCAGCAGTGAAGGGGGACAGTCCTATGGCTACACCTTC
clone_size: .; j_call: TRBJ1-1; v_call: TRBV28; d_call: TRBD1; cdr3_aa: CASRVQGERTEAFF; cdr3_nt: TGTGCCAGCAGGGTACAGGGGGAAAGGACTGAAGCTTTCTTT
clone_size: .; j_call: TRBJ2-7; v_call: TRBV7-6; d_call: .; cdr3_aa: CASSLGGLGAVYEQYF; cdr3_nt: TGTGCCAGCAGCTTAGGTGGTCTAGGGGCGGTCTACGAGCAGTACTTC
clone_size: .; j_call: TRBJ2-3; v_call: TRBV6-1; d_call: .; cdr3_aa: CASSGVGGTTDTQYF; cdr3_nt: TGTGCCAGCAGTGGAGTTGGCGGGACTACAGATACGCAGTATTTT
clone_size: .; j_call: TRBJ2-6; v_call: TRBV6-4; d_call: .; cdr3_aa: CASSDSDSSGANVLTF; cdr3_nt: TGTGCCAGCAGTGACTCCGACAGCTCTGGGGCCAACGTCCTGACTTTC
clone_size: .; j_call: TRBJ2-1; v_call: TRBV10-3; d_call: TRBD2; cdr3_aa: CATSTSGRSLYNEQFF; cdr3_nt: TGTGCCACCTCGACTAGCGGGAGGTCTCTGTACAATGAGCAGTTCTTC